These 22 T cell receptor beta chains were sequenced from one sample in a study of blood T cell repertoires in COVID-19. This table comes from immunoSEQ multiplex PCR, and its TCRdb copy is limited to in-frame clones, with some not included. Of fewer than 350,000 clones in the sample, 70% to 90% were seen once. Input material: peripheral blood. The origin of the receptors is a woman in her twenties or thirties with COVID-19, enrolled during active disease.

The V and J genes are TRBV4-1 and TRBJ1-1; TRBD1 might be the D (5 bases). Germline CDR1 MGHRA, CDR2 YSYEKL. This CDR3 is 15 amino acids long. The germline V and J ends were trimmed by 4 bases and 3 bases, with 15 bases remaining between them. CDR3 region: CASSPWEGQDTEAFF. CDR3 DNA: TGCGCCAGCAGCCCTTGGGAGGGGCAGGACACTGAAGCTTTCTTT.

J is TRBJ1-2 and V is TRBV27, with 10 bases lining up with TRBD1. This CDR3 contains 16 residues. Per germline, CDR1 MNHEY and CDR2 SMNVEV (reference sequence). The V and J ends lost 8 bases and 4 bases, in that order; junction bases with no gene match: 13. CDR3 DNA sequence: TGTGCCAGCGGACGGGGACAGGGGATAGTTAGCTATGGCTACACCTTC. Protein sequence: CASGRGQGIVSYGYTF.

This chain joins TRBV12-5 and TRBJ2-5; D unclear. The germline V gene has CDR1 LGHNT and CDR2 FRNRAP. Trimming took 2 bases from V and 4 from J, leaving 5 bases between them. The CDR3 is 12 residues long. As DNA, the CDR3 is TGTGCTAGTGGTTTGTCGGGAGAGACCCAGTACTTC. It specifies CASGLSGETQYF. The full variable domain, completed using reference TRBV12-5 and TRBJ2-5, is DARVTQTPRHKVTEMGQEVTMRCQPILGHNTVFWYRQTMMQGLELLAYFRNRAPLDDSGMPKDRFSAEMPDATLATLKIQPSEPRDSAVYFCASGLSGETQYFGPGTRLLVL.

The chain joins TRBV6-5 to TRBJ1-2, with D possibly TRBD1 on 5 matching bases. In germline, CDR1 is MNHEY, CDR2 SVGAGI. V was cut by 0 bases and J by 4 bases, with 12 bases left in between. The CDR3 consists of 15 residues. For the CDR3, the DNA is TGTGCCAGCAGTTACTCGGCAGGGTTTGGCTATGGCTACACCTTC. Translated: CASSYSAGFGYGYTF.

The V call is TRBV30, the J call TRBJ2-5, with 11 bases fitting TRBD2. J lost 0 bases, V lost 0 bases, and 6 bases had no gene match. From germline, CDR1 is GTSNPN and CDR2 SVGIG (reference sequence). This CDR3 region has 17 residues. The CDR3 region has the DNA TGTGCCTGGAGTGTCAAACTAGCGGGGGAGTACCAAGAGACCCAGTACTTC. Amino acids: CAWSVKLAGEYQETQYF. The full variable domain, in which reference TRBV30 and TRBJ2-5 provide the parts outside the CDR3, is SQTIHQWPATLVQPVGSPLSLECTVEGTSNPNLYWYRQAAGRGLQLLFYSVGIGQISSEVPQNLSASRPQDRQFILSSKKLLLSDSGFYLCAWSVKLAGEYQETQYFGPGTRLLVL.

This chain joins TRBV5-6 and TRBJ2-1, with 9 bases that match TRBD1. Per the germline V gene, CDR1 is SGHDT and CDR2 is YYEEEE. The CDR3 runs 14 residues. The junction had 3 bases not matched to a gene; V was cut back by 4 bases and J by 4 bases. CDR3 in amino acids: CASSTGTGYNEQFF. The CDR3 DNA follows: TGTGCCAGCAGCACCGGGACAGGGTACAATGAGCAGTTCTTC.

This clone was found a few times. As DNA, the CDR3 is TGTGCCAGCCTAAAGAGCGGAGGGGCCGGCTACACCTTC. Its translation: CASLKSGGAGYTF. This rearrangement joins TRBV14 to TRBJ1-2, with D tentatively TRBD1 (5 bases). CDR1 and CDR2 from the germline V gene are SGHDN and FVKESK. V was pared by 8 bases and J by 8 bases, with 18 bases between. This CDR3 contains 13 residues.

The J gene is TRBJ1-2, the V gene TRBV6-5; D may be TRBD1 (5 bases). V lost 5 bases and J lost 5, with 15 bases in between. This CDR3 is 14 amino acids long. Germline-derived CDR1 and CDR2 are MNHEY and SVGAGI. This chain's CDR3 is CASSPPWGGYGYTF. CDR3 bases: TGTGCCAGCAGTCCCCCTTGGGGGGGGTATGGCTACACCTTC.

The gene calls are TRBV7-2 and TRBJ1-2, with TRBD1 matching 11 bases. The germline V gene has CDR1 SGHTA and CDR2 FQGNSA. There are 17 residues in the CDR3. Trimming cost V 4 bases and J 3 bases; bases outside gene matches: 10. The DNA for the CDR3 is TGTGCCAGCAGCTCGCGGACAGGGGGCCCCCTCGACTATGGCTACACCTTC. It codes for CASSSRTGGPLDYGYTF.

The rearrangement links TRBV5-4 to TRBJ2-2; D is ambiguous. The CDR3 has 16 residues. V was clipped by 4 bases and J by 4 bases, with 17 bases between them. The germline V gene encodes CDR1 SGHNT and CDR2 YYREEE (reference sequence). DNA for the CDR3: TGTGCCAGCAGCCCAGGCCCCTTGGTTGGCACCGGGGAGCTGTTTTTT. This encodes CASSPGPLVGTGELFF.

The rearrangement uses TRBV4-1 and TRBJ1-5, with 8 bases aligning to TRBD1. The trim removed 1 base at V and 6 bases at J, leaving 11 bases unmatched. CDR1 is MGHRA and CDR2 is YSYEKL in the germline V gene. The CDR3 is 17 residues long. In DNA form, the CDR3 reads TGCGCCAGCAGCCAAGGGGTAGGCAGGGGGCGAAGTCAGCCCCAGCATTTT. Its translation is CASSQGVGRGRSQPQHF.

The chain employs TRBV30 and TRBJ1-2; 9 nucleotides line up with TRBD1. CDR1 is GTSNPN, CDR2 SVGIG, per germline (reference sequence). J gave up 4 bases and V 5 bases, and 8 bases lay outside the gene matches. The CDR3 length is 14 residues. The CDR3: CAWGTGRGVYGYTF. DNA for the CDR3: TGTGCCTGGGGGACAGGGAGAGGGGTCTATGGCTACACCTTC.

J is TRBJ2-4 and V is TRBV6-5; 11 bases align to TRBD2. The germline V gene encodes CDR1 MNHEY and CDR2 SVGAGI. The J segment lost 6 bases and the V segment lost 8 bases, leaving 3 bases of the junction unmatched. The CDR3 contains 13 residues. CDR3 sequence: CASGGTSGNIQYF. CDR3 bases: TGTGCCAGCGGAGGGACTAGCGGAAACATTCAGTACTTC.

This chain connects TRBV7-6 to TRBJ2-2, with 15 nucleotides matching TRBD2. This CDR3 has 17 amino acids. J was trimmed by 7 bases and V by 6 bases; bases with no gene match: 9. CDR1 and CDR2 (germline): SGHVS, FNYEAQ. CDR3 protein: CASSTGLAGGLGGELFF. The CDR3 nucleotides read TGTGCCAGCAGTACCGGACTAGCGGGGGGGCTAGGCGGGGAGCTGTTTTTT.

This rearrangement joins TRBV2 to TRBJ2-5, with 11 bases identical to TRBD2. The V gene's germline CDR1 is SNHLY and CDR2 FYNNEI. The J segment lost 2 bases and the V segment lost 8 bases, leaving 10 bases of the junction unmatched. The CDR3 is 16 residues long. CDR3 amino acids: CASAQPSGGPQETQYF. Here the CDR3 DNA reads TGTGCCAGCGCCCAACCTAGCGGGGGGCCGCAAGAGACCCAGTACTTC.

This chain connects TRBV7-6 to TRBJ2-7, with 14 positions matching TRBD2. V lost 5 bases and J lost 3; bases outside the gene matches: 3. The CDR3 sequence is 15 residues long. CDR1 SGHVS and CDR2 FNYEAQ come from the germline V gene. The CDR3 region is CASSGGLAGGYEQYF. In DNA form, the CDR3 reads TGTGCCAGCAGCGGAGGACTAGCGGGGGGCTACGAGCAGTACTTC.

The chain joins TRBV7-9 to TRBJ1-1; D not resolved. This CDR3 is built from 12 residues. Germline-derived CDR1 and CDR2 are SEHNR and FQNEAQ (reference sequence). V gave up 4 bases and J gave up 4 bases, with 7 bases separating them. CDR3: CASSWEATEAFF. Written as DNA, the CDR3 is TGTGCCAGCAGCTGGGAGGCCACTGAAGCTTTCTTT.

CDR3 sequence (DNA): TGTGCCAGCAGCTTAGCGGTGGGGACAGGGGGCTCCTACGAGCAGTACTTC. Translating gives CASSLAVGTGGSYEQYF. The chain has TRBV7-8 and TRBJ2-7; 11 nucleotides align to TRBD1. Per germline, CDR1 SGHVS and CDR2 FQNEAQ. This CDR3 region has 17 residues. V gave up 0 bases and J gave up 0 bases; unmatched junction bases: 4.

The CDR3 coding sequence is TGTGCCAGCAGCGTAGGCCCTAGCGGGCACTACGAGCAGTACTTC. As protein: CASSVGPSGHYEQYF. The rearrangement joins TRBV9 to TRBJ2-7; 8 positions agree with TRBD2. V gave up 0 bases and J gave up 3 bases; unmatched junction bases: 5. The CDR3 sequence is 15 residues long. The germline V gene has CDR1 SGDLS and CDR2 YYNGEE.

V gene TRBV5-1 combines with J gene TRBJ2-3; 9 bases line up with TRBD2. Trimming at V came to 4 bases and at J to 2 bases, leaving 11 bases not matched to a gene. This CDR3 spans 17 amino acids. Germline V gives CDR1 SGHRS, CDR2 YFSETQ. CDR3: CASSPWAPSGVTDTQYF. Here the CDR3 DNA reads TGCGCCAGCAGCCCTTGGGCCCCTAGCGGGGTCACAGATACGCAGTATTTT.

This chain links TRBV6-5 with TRBJ2-1; 9 nucleotides align to TRBD2. The germline V gene encodes CDR1 MNHEY and CDR2 SVGAGI. Germline trimming cut 6 bases from V and 2 bases from J; bases unmatched to any gene: 2. The CDR3 contains 14 residues. The CDR3, as DNA: TGTGCCAGCAGGGGACTAGCCACCTACAATGAGCAGTTCTTC. Protein: CASRGLATYNEQFF.

The rearrangement uses TRBV21-1 and TRBJ1-6; no check of the table's D call, TRBD1, against the DNA was made. TRBV21-1 is termed a pseudogene. The CDR3 is 12 amino acids. CDR3: CASNDRAGALHF. CDR3 in DNA: TGTGCCAGCAACGACAGGGCCGGGGCCCTCCACTTT.